The 21 T cell receptor beta chains given below trace back to one sample, sequenced in a study of blood T cell repertoires in COVID-19. The assay was immunoSEQ multiplex PCR, and TCRdb's table has in-frame clones only and misses some. The sample holds 150,000 or so clones, about 90% seen once. The sequenced sample was peripheral blood. The receptor source for this set is a man of 80 years or more with acute or convalescent COVID-19.

Comments on this clone: At one end, the junction sequence differs from germline, possibly due to a read error. The chain joins TRBV7-6 to TRBJ2-7, with D tentatively TRBD1 (6 bases). The CDR3 sequence is 14 residues long. Germline lookup yields CDR1 SGHVS and CDR2 FNYEAQ. The CDR3 region is CASSPTLTGPVLDF. The CDR3, as DNA: TGTGCCAGCAGCCCAACCCTGACAGGCCCCGTCTTGGACTTC. Together with reference TRBV7-6 and TRBJ2-7, the CDR3 gives the full variable domain: GAGVSQSPRYKVTKRGQDVALRCDPISGHVSLYWYRQALGQGPEFLTYFNYEAQQDKSGLPNDRFSAERPEGSISTLTIQRTEQRDSAMYRCASSPTLTGPVLDFGPGTRLTVT.

The chain has TRBV28 and TRBJ1-3; D uncertain. Trimming pared 8 bases from V and 0 bases from J, leaving 17 bases between. In germline, CDR1 is MDHEN, CDR2 SYDVKM. The CDR3 is made up of 16 amino acids. In DNA form, the CDR3 reads TGTGCCAGCGGGCTTCTGACGCAAAACTCTGGAAACACCATATATTTT. Residues: CASGLLTQNSGNTIYF. The full variable domain, rest sourced from reference TRBV28 and TRBJ1-3, is DVKVTQSSRYLVKRTGEKVFLECVQDMDHENMFWYRQDPGLGLRLIYFSYDVKMKEKGDIPEGYSVSREKKERFSLILESASTNQTSMYLCASGLLTQNSGNTIYFGEGSWLTVV.

J is TRBJ2-3 and V is TRBV6-5; the match to TRBD1 covers 8 bases. The CDR3 contains 15 residues. The J segment lost 3 bases and the V segment lost 6 bases, leaving 8 bases of the junction unmatched. Germline V gives CDR1 MNHEY, CDR2 SVGAGI. The DNA of the CDR3 is TGTGCCAGCAGGGTCACAGGGGGTAGTACAGATACGCAGTATTTT. Translation: CASRVTGGSTDTQYF.

The rearrangement links TRBV5-1 to TRBJ1-1, with 10 bases identical to TRBD1. CDR3 length equals 15 residues. V was pared by 0 bases and J by 4 bases, with 3 bases of the junction left unmatched. The germline gives CDR1 SGHRS, CDR2 YFSETQ. The DNA for the CDR3 is TGCGCCAGCAGCTTGGGGGGACAGGGGTTCACTGAAGCTTTCTTT. It is translated as CASSLGGQGFTEAFF. Full variable domain (outside the CDR3, taken from reference TRBV5-1 and TRBJ1-1): KAGVTQTPRYLIKTRGQQVTLSCSPISGHRSVSWYQQTPGQGLQFLFEYFSETQRNKGNFPGRFSGRQFSNSRSEMNVSTLELGDSALYLCASSLGGQGFTEAFFGQGTRLTVV.

The sample holds one count of this clone. The genes are TRBV3-1 (or the pseudogene TRBV3-2) and TRBJ2-1; possible D gene TRBD1, 6 bases. Trimming pared 5 bases from V and 7 bases from J, leaving 18 bases between. The germline V gene encodes CDR1 LGHDT and CDR2 YNNKEL (reference sequence). The CDR3 totals 15 residues. CDR3 sequence reads: CASSLQGPRGNEQFF. The CDR3 DNA reads as TGTGCCAGCAGCTTACAGGGCCCCCGAGGGAATGAGCAGTTCTTC.

The rearrangement joins TRBV5-1 to TRBJ1-1; D uncertain. Germline CDR1 reads SGHRS; CDR2 reads YFSETQ. The V and J ends lost 0 bases and 3 bases respectively, with 12 bases between them. The CDR3 spans 15 residues. The CDR3 protein is CASSLALAVDTEAFF. CDR3 coding DNA: TGCGCCAGCAGCTTGGCGTTGGCCGTGGACACTGAAGCTTTCTTT.

The rearrangement uses TRBV7-8 and TRBJ1-6; 8 bases match TRBD1. V lost 4 bases and J lost 0; bases outside the gene matches: 2. This CDR3 comprises 16 residues. Germline lookup yields CDR1 SGHVS and CDR2 FQNEAQ. The DNA for the CDR3 is TGTGCCAGCAGCTCTACAGGGGGCTCCTATAATTCACCCCTCCACTTT. This encodes CASSSTGGSYNSPLHF.

The rearrangement uses TRBV5-6 and TRBJ2-7, with D possibly matching TRBD1 (5 bases). The germline V gene encodes CDR1 SGHDT and CDR2 YYEEEE. The CDR3 runs to 14 residues. V lost 2 bases, J lost 2 bases, and 11 bases lay in between. The CDR3 DNA sequence: TGTGCCAGCAGCTTCAATCAGGGTCCCTACGAGCAGTACTTC. This encodes CASSFNQGPYEQYF. Full variable domain (rest looked up from reference TRBV5-6 and TRBJ2-7): DAGVTQSPTHLIKTRGQQVTLRCSPKSGHDTVSWYQQALGQGPQFIFQYYEEEERQRGNFPDRFSGHQFPNYSSELNVNALLLGDSALYLCASSFNQGPYEQYFGPGTRLTVT.

This chain links TRBV5-1 with TRBJ1-5; a possible D gene is TRBD1 (5 bases). With 0 bases removed from V and 1 base from J, the gap between germline ends came to 8 bases. This CDR3 has 15 amino acids. CDR1 SGHRS and CDR2 YFSETQ come from the germline V gene. The CDR3: CASSLAGDSNQPQHF. The CDR3 region has the DNA TGCGCCAGCAGCTTGGCGGGGGACAGCAATCAGCCCCAGCATTTT.

This rearrangement joins TRBV5-6 to TRBJ1-5; D unclear. CDR3 size: 14 residues. Germline CDR1 reads SGHDT; CDR2 reads YYEEEE. V dropped 3 bases and J dropped 2 bases, with 9 bases sitting between them. Here the CDR3 reads CASSSGRGNQPQHF. In nucleotides, the CDR3 is TGTGCCAGCAGCTCGGGAAGGGGCAATCAGCCCCAGCATTTT.

The genes are TRBV18 and TRBJ1-1; maybe TRBD1 (5 bases). The V and J ends lost 6 bases and 5 bases respectively, with 10 bases between them. CDR1 and CDR2 (germline): KGHSH, LQKENI. The CDR3 loop spans 12 amino acids. CDR3 region: CASSQDRTEAFF. The CDR3 DNA sequence: TGTGCCAGCTCGCAAGACAGAACTGAAGCTTTCTTT. Together with reference TRBV18 and TRBJ1-1, the CDR3 gives the full variable domain: NAGVMQNPRHLVRRRGQEARLRCSPMKGHSHVYWYRQLPEEGLKFMVYLQKENIIDESGMPKERFSAEFPKEGPSILRIQQVVRGDSAAYFCASSQDRTEAFFGQGTRLTVV.

The gene calls are TRBV28 and TRBJ1-1; 9 bases line up with TRBD1. CDR1 is MDHEN and CDR2 is SYDVKM in the germline V gene. CDR3 size: 13 residues. V shed 2 bases and J 12 bases; nucleotides not matched to a gene: 7. Here the CDR3 DNA reads TGTGCCAGCAGTTTAGAACAGGGGGCGCCGCCTTTCTTT. Its translation: CASSLEQGAPPFF.

The V gene is TRBV27, the J gene TRBJ2-5; the D is unclear. CDR1 MNHEY and CDR2 SMNVEV come from the germline V gene (reference sequence). The CDR3 runs 14 residues. The V and J ends lost 5 bases and 2 bases respectively, with 12 bases between them. The CDR3 sequence is CASSPRLQQETQYF. As DNA, the CDR3 is TGTGCCAGCAGTCCCCGACTGCAACAAGAGACCCAGTACTTC.

The CDR3 sequence is CSVEGYRGSEKLFF. DNA of the CDR3: TGCAGCGTTGAAGGATACAGGGGAAGTGAAAAACTGTTTTTT. The chain combines TRBV29-1 with TRBJ1-4, with TRBD1 matching over 7 bases. Trimming removed 1 base from V and 7 bases from J; junction bases left unmatched: 6. The CDR3 covers 14 residues. CDR1 and CDR2 from the germline V gene are SQVTM and ANQGSEA.

The chain joins TRBV18 to TRBJ1-1, with 7 bases fitting TRBD1. The CDR3 consists of 13 residues. With 5 bases clipped from V and 4 bases from J, the junction kept 4 bases outside the gene matches. Germline values: CDR1 KGHSH, CDR2 LQKENI. CDR3 region: CASSGQVGTEAFF. In nucleotides, the CDR3 is TGTGCCAGCTCAGGACAGGTGGGCACTGAAGCTTTCTTT.

V gene TRBV27 combines with J gene TRBJ2-1, with 10 bases fitting TRBD2. CDR3 length: 16 residues. Germline CDR1 is MNHEY and CDR2 is SMNVEV (reference sequence). The V segment lost 5 bases and the J segment 2 bases; nucleotides outside the gene matches: 6. The CDR3 region has the DNA TGTGCCAGCAGTACCGCAGCGGGGGGGCCCTACAATGAGCAGTTCTTC. It specifies CASSTAAGGPYNEQFF.

The chain is built from TRBV5-1 and TRBJ2-3, with D possibly TRBD1 on 8 matching bases. The CDR3 extends over 15 amino acids. Looked up from germline, CDR1 is SGHRS and CDR2 is YFSETQ. The V gene lost 2 bases and the J gene lost 4 bases, with 14 bases spanning the gap. In nucleotides, the CDR3 is TGCGCCAGCAGCTTTACAGGGGGGGAAGCAGATACGCAGTATTTT. This sequence encodes CASSFTGGEADTQYF.

The chain carries TRBV28 and TRBJ1-2, with TRBD1 identical over 7 bases. The germline gives CDR1 MDHEN, CDR2 SYDVKM. This CDR3 region has 14 residues. V was clipped by 2 bases and J by 5 bases; unmatched bases: 5. The CDR3 is CASSLRDRAYGYTF. As DNA, the CDR3 is TGTGCCAGCAGTTTACGCGACAGGGCGTATGGCTACACCTTC.

J is TRBJ1-2 and V is TRBV28, with D tentatively TRBD1 (6 bases). Germline V gene lookup returns CDR1 MDHEN and CDR2 SYDVKM. CDR3 length: 13 amino acids. The germline V and J ends were trimmed by 5 bases and 7 bases, with 14 bases remaining between them. The chain's CDR3 is CASSVNRVGGYTF. The CDR3 DNA is TGTGCCAGCAGTGTAAACAGGGTTGGTGGCTACACCTTC.

The chain uses TRBV7-9 and TRBJ2-6; possibly TRBD1 for D (6 bases). CDR1 SEHNR and CDR2 FQNEAQ come from the germline V gene (reference sequence). The CDR3 is made up of 16 amino acids. V was pared by 2 bases and J by 2 bases, with 10 bases between. CDR3 protein: CASSLLGAPGANVLTF. As DNA, the CDR3 is TGTGCCAGCAGCTTACTGGGGGCGCCTGGGGCCAACGTCCTGACTTTC.

The chain links TRBV10-3 to TRBJ2-1; D call uncertain. The length of the CDR3 is 13 residues. V was clipped by 6 bases and J by 0 bases, with 6 bases between them. Per germline, CDR1 ENHRY and CDR2 SYGVKD. The CDR3 sequence: CAIRAASYNEQFF. CDR3 coding DNA: TGTGCCATCAGGGCCGCCTCCTACAATGAGCAGTTCTTC.